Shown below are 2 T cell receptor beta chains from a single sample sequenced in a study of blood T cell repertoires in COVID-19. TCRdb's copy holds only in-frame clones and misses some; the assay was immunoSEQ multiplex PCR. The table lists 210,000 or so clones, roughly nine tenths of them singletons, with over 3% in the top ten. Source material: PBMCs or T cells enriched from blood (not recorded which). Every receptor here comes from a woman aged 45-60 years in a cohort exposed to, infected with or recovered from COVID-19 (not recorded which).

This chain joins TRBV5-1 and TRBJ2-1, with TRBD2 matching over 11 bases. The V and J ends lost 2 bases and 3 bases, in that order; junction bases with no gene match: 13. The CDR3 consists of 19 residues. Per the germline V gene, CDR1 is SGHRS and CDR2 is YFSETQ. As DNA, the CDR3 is TGCGCCAGCAGCTTTTCTAGCGGGGGGAACCTTGACGTCTACAATGAGCAGTTCTTC. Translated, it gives CASSFSSGGNLDVYNEQFF. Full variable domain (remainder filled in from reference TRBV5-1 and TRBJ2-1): KAGVTQTPRYLIKTRGQQVTLSCSPISGHRSVSWYQQTPGQGLQFLFEYFSETQRNKGNFPGRFSGRQFSNSRSEMNVSTLELGDSALYLCASSFSSGGNLDVYNEQFFGPGTRLTVL.

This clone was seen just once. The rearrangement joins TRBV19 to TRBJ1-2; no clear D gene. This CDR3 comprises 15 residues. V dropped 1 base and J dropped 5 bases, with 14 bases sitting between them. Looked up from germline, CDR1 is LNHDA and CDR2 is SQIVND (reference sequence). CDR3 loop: CASSIGASSTYGYTF. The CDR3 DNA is TGTGCCAGTAGTATAGGCGCCTCGTCTACTTATGGCTACACCTTC.